This TCR beta chain was sequenced in a study of T cell responses to AZD1222 COVID-19 vaccine (dated by TCRdb to about 2021). For the study in its entirety: AZD1222 recipients whose second dose came at about 4 weeks and those whose second dose came at about 12 weeks were combined into one group, since spike-specific TCR depth and breadth did not differ between the two schedules. A total of 233 trial participants underwent TCR sequencing, of whom roughly 210 had received two doses of AZD1222 and about 25 had received two doses of the MenACWY control vaccine. Enrollment into the trials was organized by age into subgroups of 18-55, 56-69 and 70-plus years, and those subgroups contained roughly 140, 27 and 60 TCR-sequenced participants, respectively.

The CDR3 regions of human TCRbeta chains were analyzed by immunosequencing. The original pipeline was this. Repertoire TCRs were matched against a reference library of SARS-CoV-2-specific TCRs generated with the MIRA antigen-specificity platform. Breadth was defined as the fraction of unique TCRs that were SARS-CoV-2-associated, and depth was defined as the fraction of total T cells that were SARS-CoV-2-associated. Using the MIRA data, each spike-specific TCR was assigned both to the spike region to which the TCR was reactive and to a CD4 or CD8 class. Log10-transformed breadth and depth values were compared by one-way ANOVA with Sidak's multiple comparisons tests. The immuneACCESS repertoire file appears here via TCRdb, limited to in-frame rearrangements. These files lack a portion of the clones; in checked studies, under half of the deficit traces to unresolved V genes, and the cause of the others is not known. V, J and clone size reflect that table, while D and trimming were determined from the DNA. The table for this sample lists approximately 150,000 clones; about 88% of them were counted only once. Of the sample, 1.5% to 2% falls within the top ten clones.

Concerning this clone itself: Its antigen is still unknown. Nothing much larger sits one base from this clone, and base qualities are not available.

The time point label here, explained by the study, means: baseline before first vaccination. Vaccinee samples were obtained from the UK trials COV001 and COV002, which included a single-blind randomized controlled phase 2/3 trial of AZD1222 (ChAdOx1 nCoV-19) in healthy adults. For TCRbeta chain sequencing, PBMC samples from trial participants were taken at day 0 and at day 28 after the second dose. Overall study outcomes, separate from this receptor: Because no samples from the day 14 peak response were available, repertoires could be characterized only after the peak T cell response. A significant rise in spike-specific TCR breadth and depth was observed after two AZD1222 doses relative to day 0 and relative to MenACWY recipients. Participants were mostly white British, with more females than males. The authors suggested clonal diversity may have been underestimated. The whole spike protein was spanned by vaccine-associated CD4 TCRs, and dominant responses were seen in regions 160-218 and 743-854. Nearly half of unique spike-specific TCRs reportedly recognized epitopes outside regions mutated in the B.1.351 and B.1.1.7 variants. Conclusions about previously exposed vaccinees are limited because only six or seven AZD1222 recipients were SARS-CoV-2 seropositive at baseline. The 56-69-year group was small, and its depth increase did not reach significance, likely because of low power.

The source was peripheral blood, collected on day 0 of AZD1222 vaccination. This sequence originates from an adult in good health.

The CDR3 in this case is CASSPSGERWRYTF. The base sequence is TGTGCCAGTAGCCCGTCAGGGGAACGGTGGCGCTACACCTTC. The chain employs TRBV19 and TRBJ1-2, and perhaps TRBD1 as D gene, on 6 matching bases. The CDR3 covers 14 residues, taking in both the cysteine and the phenylalanine. The read is trimmed to its CDR3 DNA, 42 bases read in frame from base 1. V sheds 6 bases and J sheds 9 bases, leaving 20 bases between their ends. In the germline V gene (reference sequence), CDR1 corresponds to LNHDA and CDR2 to SQIVND.